These 21 T cell receptor beta chains were all obtained from the same sample, sequenced in a study of blood T cells in healthy people across ages. Then a second PCR, running about 6 to 12 cycles, was carried out with a sample-barcoded 5' primer and a J-beta primer mix. TCRdb redid the calling of the 5' RACE reads with MiXCR, one entry per CDR3 protein. The profile shows about 1.4 million distinct CDR3 sequences, around 59% of them singletons. Sequencing was carried out using blood. The source of these receptors is a man younger than 30 in good health.

The V and J genes are TRBV29-1 and TRBJ2-7; 9 nucleotides line up with TRBD1. Per germline, CDR1 SQVTM and CDR2 ANQGSEA. CDR3 length equals 15 residues. The V segment lost 4 bases and the J segment 3 bases; nucleotides outside the gene matches: 10. The DNA of the CDR3 is TGCAGCGTTGGGGCGGGACAGGGTATTTTCTACGAGCAGTACTTC. Its protein is CSVGAGQGIFYEQYF.

This clonotype has only a few counts. The chain recombines TRBV4-3 with TRBJ2-5; D is unclear. V shed 0 bases and J shed 2 bases, with 10 bases lying between them. Germline V gene data show CDR1 as LGHNA and CDR2 as YSLEER. The CDR3 runs to 15 residues. CDR3 nucleotide sequence: TGCGCCAGCAGCCAAGAATTACAATTACAAGAGACCCAGTACTTC. Protein product: CASSQELQLQETQYF.

This clonotype was seen just once. This chain connects TRBV4-2 to TRBJ2-1, with 7 bases fitting TRBD1. The CDR3 contains 15 residues. Unmatched junction bases numbered 7, after V lost 8 bases and J lost 0 bases. CDR1 is LGHNA and CDR2 is YNFKEQ in the germline V gene. The chain's CDR3 is CASARGTLSYNEQFF. For the CDR3, the DNA is TGTGCCAGCGCCAGGGGGACACTCTCCTACAATGAGCAGTTCTTC.

The chain recombines TRBV12-3 or TRBV12-4 with TRBJ2-7; D is uncertain. With 6 bases removed from V and 5 bases from J, the gap between germline ends came to 11 bases. The CDR3 length is 12 residues. CDR3 nucleotide sequence: TGTGCCAGCAGGACGGCGATGGACGAGCAGTACTTC. Its translation: CASRTAMDEQYF.

V usage is TRBV24-1 and J usage is TRBJ2-1; 7 positions match TRBD2. Trimming took 5 bases from V and 5 from J; bases not matched to a gene: 5. Germline-derived CDR1 and CDR2 are KGHDR and SFDVKD. The CDR3 is 14 residues long. CDR3 sequence reads: CATSGGTTNNEQFF. The CDR3 DNA follows: TGTGCCACCAGTGGAGGGACTACAAACAATGAGCAGTTCTTC.

The gene calls are TRBV4-2 and TRBJ2-1; a weak D match, TRBD1 (5 bases). Per the germline V gene, CDR1 is LGHNA and CDR2 is YNFKEQ. The CDR3 extends over 13 amino acids. Trimming left V 4 bases short and J 7 bases short, with 11 bases between. The CDR3 DNA reads TGTGCCAGCAGCCCGTTCAGACAGAATGAGCAGTTCTTC. Translating gives CASSPFRQNEQFF.

This clonotype is a singleton in its sample. The chain couples TRBV7-6 to TRBJ2-7; no clear D gene. Germline lookup yields CDR1 SGHVS and CDR2 FNYEAQ. V lost 2 bases, J lost 2 bases, and 10 bases lay in between. This CDR3 spans 14 amino acids. The CDR3: CASSLSAKPYEQYF. DNA for the CDR3: TGTGCCAGCAGCTTAAGCGCGAAACCCTACGAGCAGTACTTC.

This clonotype was detected only a few times. The chain has TRBV29-1 and TRBJ1-1; D might be TRBD1 (5 bases). V was shortened by 3 bases and J by 6 bases, with 11 bases between the two germline ends. Per the germline V gene, CDR1 is SQVTM and CDR2 is ANQGSEA. This CDR3 region has 12 residues. The CDR3 spells CSVEVQVSEAFF. The CDR3, as DNA: TGCAGCGTTGAGGTACAGGTGTCTGAAGCTTTCTTT.

This clonotype has more than one count but fewer than ten. The chain has TRBV20-1 and TRBJ2-7, with D possibly matching TRBD2 (6 bases). CDR3 length: 15 residues. V was trimmed by 0 bases and J by 5 bases, leaving 17 bases between them. Germline V gives CDR1 DFQATT, CDR2 SNEGSKA (reference sequence). For the CDR3, the DNA is TGCAGTGCTAGAGATATGGCGGGAATAGGCGACGAGCAGTACTTC. Its translation is CSARDMAGIGDEQYF.

The V call is TRBV6-5, the J call TRBJ1-1; 11 bases align to TRBD1. This CDR3 comprises 15 residues. After removal of 2 bases from V and 4 bases from J, the junction contained 3 bases not matched to a gene. CDR1 and CDR2 (germline): MNHEY, SVGAGI. The CDR3: CASSYGQGAATEAFF. The CDR3 nucleotides are TGTGCCAGCAGTTACGGACAGGGGGCGGCCACTGAAGCTTTCTTT.

The rearrangement joins TRBV3-1 to TRBJ1-6, with D maybe TRBD1 (6 bases). The CDR3 runs 15 residues. V lost 5 bases, J lost 7 bases, and 15 bases lay in between. CDR1 and CDR2 from the germline V gene are LGHDT and YNNKEL (reference sequence). The CDR3 sequence: CASSAQGLGNSPLHF. The CDR3 region has the DNA TGTGCCAGCAGCGCACAGGGTTTGGGAAATTCACCCCTCCACTTT.

The chain carries TRBV9 and TRBJ1-2, with D possibly matching TRBD1 (5 bases). The CDR3 runs to 11 residues. Between the trimmed V and J ends, which lost 5 bases and 9 bases, there was a span of 11 bases. CDR1 and CDR2 (germline): SGDLS, YYNGEE. DNA for the CDR3: TGTGCCAGCAGAAGGGACTACCGCTACACCTTC. It translates to CASRRDYRYTF.

This clonotype was recorded only once. The gene calls are TRBV2 and TRBJ1-5, with a weak D call TRBD1 (5 bases). Germline V gene lookup returns CDR1 SNHLY and CDR2 FYNNEI. Trimming removed 2 bases from V and 6 bases from J, with 14 bases in between. The length of the CDR3 is 15 residues. DNA of the CDR3: TGTGCCAGCAGTGAAAACCCCAGGGCAGGTCAGCCCCAGCATTTT. It is translated as CASSENPRAGQPQHF.

The chain has TRBV6-6 and TRBJ2-7; 8 positions match TRBD1. This CDR3 spans 14 amino acids. Trimming took 7 bases from V and 2 from J; bases not matched to a gene: 7. Germline V gene data show CDR1 as MNHNY and CDR2 as SVGAGI (reference sequence). Written as DNA, the CDR3 is TGTGCCAGCATTCTGGACAGGGTGACCTACGAGCAGTACTTC. Translating it yields CASILDRVTYEQYF.

The table lists this clonotype with a few counts. The rearrangement uses TRBV18 and TRBJ2-6, with no clear D. Germline V gene lookup returns CDR1 KGHSH and CDR2 LQKENI. This CDR3 comprises 14 residues. Trimming took off 6 bases at V and 4 bases at J, with 10 bases between the two ends. The CDR3 is CASSERSGANVLTF. The CDR3 coding sequence is TGTGCCAGCTCCGAACGGTCCGGGGCCAACGTCCTGACTTTC.

About this clonotype itself: Relative to the germline gene, one junction end is altered; a read error may explain this. The chain joins TRBV7-6 to TRBJ2-2; 8 bases map to TRBD1. Germline V gene lookup returns CDR1 SGHVS and CDR2 FNYEAQ. The CDR3 loop spans 16 amino acids. CDR3 bases: TGTACCAGCAGCTTCCAAGGGACAGGAATCACCGGGGAGCTGTTTTTT. Amino acid sequence: CTSSFQGTGITGELFF. The full variable domain, completed using reference TRBV7-6 and TRBJ2-2, is GAGVSQSPRYKVTKRGQDVALRCDPISGHVSLYWYRQALGQGPEFLTYFNYEAQQDKSGLPNDRFSAERPEGSISTLTIQRTEQRDSAMYRCTSSFQGTGITGELFFGEGSRLTVL.

This chain uses TRBV6-6 with TRBJ1-4, with D unresolved. Germline V gene sequence: CDR1 MNHNY, CDR2 SVGAGI (reference sequence). The CDR3 is made up of 14 amino acids. Trimming left V 6 bases short and J 6 bases short, with 14 bases between. The CDR3 DNA is TGTGCCAGCAGACACCCAGGAAGTGATGAAAAACTGTTTTTT. This encodes CASRHPGSDEKLFF.

The CDR3 region has the DNA TGTGCCAGCAGTTCTTCTAGCGGACCTAGCACAGATACGCAGTATTTT. Amino acids: CASSSSSGPSTDTQYF. The gene calls are TRBV6-1 and TRBJ2-3, with 7 bases matching TRBD2. The V gene end was trimmed by 5 bases and the J gene end by 0 bases; junction bases not matched to a gene: 8. CDR1 and CDR2 from the germline V gene are MNHNS and SASEGT. The CDR3 is 16 residues long.

The J gene is TRBJ2-3, the V gene TRBV20-1, with a tentative D call TRBD1 (6 bases). There are 14 residues in the CDR3. V was trimmed by 0 bases and J by 3 bases, leaving 10 bases between them. The V gene's germline CDR1 is DFQATT and CDR2 SNEGSKA (reference sequence). This chain's CDR3 is CSARDQRGTDTQYF. As DNA, the CDR3 is TGCAGTGCTAGAGATCAAAGGGGGACAGATACGCAGTATTTT.

The sample holds a few counts of this clonotype. The chain recombines TRBV7-8 with TRBJ1-6; D uncertain. The CDR3 consists of 14 residues. Germline-derived CDR1 and CDR2 are SGHVS and FQNEAQ. Trimming left V 1 base short and J 7 bases short, with 8 bases between. This CDR3 reads CASSLDLTNSPLHF. CDR3 sequence (DNA): TGTGCCAGCAGCTTAGATCTTACGAATTCACCCCTCCACTTT.

This sequence joins TRBV20-1 and TRBJ1-4; D unresolved. Germline lookup yields CDR1 DFQATT and CDR2 SNEGSKA (reference sequence). The CDR3 loop spans 17 amino acids. With 0 bases removed from V and 0 bases from J, the gap between germline ends came to 14 bases. The CDR3 DNA follows: TGCAGTGCTAGAGATCTGATCGCGGCGGCAACTAATGAAAAACTGTTTTTT. It translates to CSARDLIAAATNEKLFF.